These 18 T cell receptor beta chains came from one sample sequenced in a study of T cells in Graves' hyperthyroidism and ophthalmopathy. Regions amplified from RNA transcripts were the TCR beta CDR3 regions. The HTBI primer set was used in a first-round RT-PCR of the TCR CDR3. TCRdb used MiXCR to reprocess the multiplex PCR reads, holding one entry per CDR3 protein. The sample carries 550,000 to 600,000 distinct CDR3 sequences, 13% to 15% recorded once. The material sequenced was blood. The receptors derive from a woman younger than 30 with Graves' ophthalmopathy.

This clonotype was picked up a small number of times. The chain has TRBV4-1 and TRBJ2-4, with 7 nucleotides matching TRBD2. Germline assignment: CDR1 MGHRA and CDR2 YSYEKL. With 1 base clipped from V and 0 bases from J, the junction kept 6 bases outside the gene matches. The CDR3 consists of 17 residues. The chain's CDR3 is CASSQGTRLLAKNIQYF. The DNA for the CDR3 is TGCGCCAGCAGCCAAGGGACTAGGCTCCTAGCCAAAAACATTCAGTACTTC.

This clonotype has more than one count but fewer than ten. The rearrangement links TRBV28 to TRBJ2-7; D gene ambiguous. The CDR3 is made up of 14 amino acids. V shed 6 bases and J shed 0 bases, with 12 bases lying between them. Germline lookup yields CDR1 MDHEN and CDR2 SYDVKM. Written as DNA, the CDR3 is TGTGCCAGCAGGGCCGCGTTCAGCTCCTACGAGCAGTACTTC. Protein sequence: CASRAAFSSYEQYF.

This clonotype was seen a few times. CDR3 region: CASSYRRREGLWEQYF. The CDR3 nucleotides read TGTGCCAGCAGCTACCGTAGGAGGGAAGGGCTTTGGGAGCAGTACTTC. J is TRBJ2-7 and V is TRBV14, with D possibly matching TRBD2 (6 bases). The CDR3 totals 16 residues. With 5 bases removed from V and 7 bases from J, the gap between germline ends came to 24 bases. Germline lookup yields CDR1 SGHDN and CDR2 FVKESK.

At least ten counts were recorded for this clonotype. The genes are TRBV3-1 and TRBJ2-5; 12 bases agree with TRBD2. V lost 1 base and J lost 5; bases outside the gene matches: 11. This CDR3 has 18 amino acids. Germline V gene sequence: CDR1 LGHDT, CDR2 YNNKEL (reference sequence). CDR3 bases: TGTGCCAGCAGCCAAGTACGGGCTAGCGGGAGGGCCTTTGAGACCCAGTACTTC. Protein product: CASSQVRASGRAFETQYF.

This clonotype occurred many times. V and J are TRBV12-3 or TRBV12-4 and TRBJ2-3; D unclear. The germline V and J ends were trimmed by 4 bases and 3 bases, with 5 bases remaining between them. The CDR3 is 12 amino acids. The CDR3 bases are TGTGCCAGCAGTTCCGCGACAGATACGCAGTATTTT. Its translation: CASSSATDTQYF.

This clonotype was seen repeatedly, ten times or more. The chain couples TRBV28 to TRBJ1-1, with D possibly TRBD1 on 5 matching bases. This CDR3 is 15 amino acids long. The V gene lost 3 bases and the J gene lost 2 bases, with 13 bases spanning the gap. The germline V gene encodes CDR1 MDHEN and CDR2 SYDVKM. CDR3 coding DNA: TGTGCCAGCAGTTTTGCAGACAGCTCAAACACTGAAGCTTTCTTT. Translating it yields CASSFADSSNTEAFF.

In this sample, this clonotype turned up many times. The rearrangement uses TRBV3-1 and TRBJ1-5; no firm D call. This CDR3 comprises 14 residues. V was pared by 3 bases and J by 0 bases, with 6 bases between. In germline, CDR1 is LGHDT, CDR2 YNNKEL (reference sequence). The chain's CDR3 is CASSHTASNQPQHF. In DNA, the CDR3 is TGTGCCAGCAGCCATACGGCTAGCAATCAGCCCCAGCATTTT.

This clonotype came up many times. The chain recombines TRBV7-8 with TRBJ2-1; D is uncertain. Trimming cost V 1 base and J 2 bases, with 3 bases left between them. This CDR3 contains 13 residues. CDR1 and CDR2 from the germline V gene are SGHVS and FQNEAQ. Written as DNA, the CDR3 is TGTGCCAGCAGCTTAGAGGCCTACAATGAGCAGTTCTTC. It codes for CASSLEAYNEQFF.

The gene calls are TRBV5-1 and TRBJ1-2; tentative D call: TRBD1 (5 bases). Per the germline V gene, CDR1 is SGHRS and CDR2 is YFSETQ. There are 15 residues in the CDR3. V lost 5 bases and J 7 bases, leaving 21 bases between the germline ends. CDR3 sequence reads: CASRDGATPTGGYTF. CDR3 coding DNA: TGCGCCAGCAGAGATGGGGCGACGCCCACGGGTGGCTACACCTTC.

The chain links TRBV24-1 to TRBJ2-5; 10 bases align to TRBD2. CDR1 KGHDR and CDR2 SFDVKD come from the germline V gene. Trimming removed 4 bases from V and 2 bases from J; junction bases left unmatched: 0. This CDR3 comprises 14 residues. The CDR3 DNA is TGTGCCACCAGTGAGACTAGCGGGCAAGAGACCCAGTACTTC. It encodes CATSETSGQETQYF.

There are many counts of this clonotype. The rearrangement links TRBV28 to TRBJ2-4; 7 positions match TRBD1. Trimming took 4 bases from V and 8 from J; bases not matched to a gene: 2. Germline V gives CDR1 MDHEN, CDR2 SYDVKM. The CDR3 contains 12 residues. As DNA, the CDR3 is TGTGCCAGCAGTTCGACAGGGTACATTCAGTACTTC. This codes for CASSSTGYIQYF.

This clonotype was counted ten times or more. This chain links TRBV27 with TRBJ1-1; no reliable D call. The CDR3 length is 16 residues. Germline V gene sequence: CDR1 MNHEY, CDR2 SMNVEV (reference sequence). Between the trimmed V and J ends, which lost 3 bases and 0 bases, there was a span of 14 bases. CDR3 in amino acids: CASSFFGETVNTEAFF. CDR3 DNA sequence: TGTGCCAGCAGTTTTTTTGGGGAAACGGTGAACACTGAAGCTTTCTTT.

This clonotype has ten or more counts. This chain links TRBV6-1 with TRBJ1-2, with D tentatively TRBD1 (5 bases). Germline CDR1 is MNHNS and CDR2 is SASEGT. Trimming stripped 6 bases from V and 5 bases from J, with 22 bases between. The CDR3 contains 16 residues. This CDR3 is CASRTGRRGQIYGYTF. The DNA for the CDR3 is TGTGCCAGCAGGACGGGGAGAAGGGGTCAAATTTATGGCTACACCTTC.

The chain recombines TRBV29-1 with TRBJ2-7; 8 bases match TRBD2. Germline V lookup: CDR1 SQVTM, CDR2 ANQGSEA. The CDR3 runs 14 residues. With V trimmed by 3 bases and J by 5 bases, 9 bases remained unmatched. The CDR3 is CSVEGAGGFNEQYF. In nucleotides, the CDR3 is TGCAGCGTTGAGGGGGCGGGAGGATTCAACGAGCAGTACTTC.

In this sample, this clonotype turned up once. This chain uses TRBV19 with TRBJ1-1; D is unresolved. The CDR3 sequence is 13 residues long. Trimming pared 9 bases from V and 8 bases from J, leaving 19 bases between. Per germline, CDR1 LNHDA and CDR2 SQIVND (reference sequence). The CDR3 spells CASRPRMRSEAFF. The DNA for the CDR3 is TGTGCCAGCAGACCCAGAATGAGGTCCGAAGCTTTCTTT.

This clonotype was seen at least ten times. The rearrangement uses TRBV7-2 and TRBJ2-3; TRBD2 matches at 12 bases. This CDR3 comprises 17 residues. The J segment lost 11 bases and the V segment lost 0 bases, leaving 12 bases of the junction unmatched. Germline V gives CDR1 SGHTA, CDR2 FQGNSA. CDR3 protein: CASSLALGLAGPPMQYF. The DNA for the CDR3 is TGTGCCAGCAGCTTAGCGCTGGGACTAGCGGGCCCCCCTATGCAGTATTTT.

This clonotype was counted between two and nine times. The chain uses TRBV20-1 and TRBJ1-1; TRBD1 might be the D (6 bases). Germline V gives CDR1 DFQATT, CDR2 SNEGSKA (reference sequence). The CDR3 loop spans 15 amino acids. V gave up 6 bases and J gave up 1 base, with 18 bases separating them. The CDR3 here is CSAKNPGQGNTEAFF. CDR3 bases: TGCAGTGCCAAGAACCCGGGACAAGGGAACACTGAAGCTTTCTTT.

This chain joins TRBV30 and TRBJ1-4; D perhaps matches TRBD1 (6 bases). The CDR3 has 15 residues. Germline values: CDR1 GTSNPN, CDR2 SVGIG (reference sequence). Trimming removed 4 bases from V and 3 bases from J, with 15 bases in between. CDR3 nucleotide sequence: TGTGCCTGGACCCGGCGGGGGGGGCCTAATGAAAAACTGTTTTTT. This sequence encodes CAWTRRGGPNEKLFF.